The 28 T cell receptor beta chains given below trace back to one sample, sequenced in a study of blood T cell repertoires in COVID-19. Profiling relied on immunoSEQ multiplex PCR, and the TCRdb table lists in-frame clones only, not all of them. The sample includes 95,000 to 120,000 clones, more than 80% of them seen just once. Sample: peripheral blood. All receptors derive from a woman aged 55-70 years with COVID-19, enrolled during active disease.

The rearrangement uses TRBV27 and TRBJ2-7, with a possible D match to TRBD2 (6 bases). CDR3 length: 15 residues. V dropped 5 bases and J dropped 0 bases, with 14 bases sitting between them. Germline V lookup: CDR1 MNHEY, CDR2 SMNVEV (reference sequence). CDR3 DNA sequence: TGTGCCAGCAGTCCGCGGGACGGGGGCTCCTACGAGCAGTACTTC. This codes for CASSPRDGGSYEQYF.

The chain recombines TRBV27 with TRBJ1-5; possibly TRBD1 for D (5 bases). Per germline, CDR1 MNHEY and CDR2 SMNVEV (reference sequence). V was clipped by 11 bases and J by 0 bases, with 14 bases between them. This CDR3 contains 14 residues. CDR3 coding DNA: TGTGCCGACAGATCGAGATGTAGCAATCAGCCCCAGCATTTT. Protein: CADRSRCSNQPQHF.

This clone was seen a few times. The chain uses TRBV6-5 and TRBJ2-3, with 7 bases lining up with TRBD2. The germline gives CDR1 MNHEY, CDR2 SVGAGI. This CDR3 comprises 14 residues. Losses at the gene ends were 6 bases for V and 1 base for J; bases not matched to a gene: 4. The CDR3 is CASSRSGGTDTQYF. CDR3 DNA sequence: TGTGCCAGCAGCCGAAGCGGGGGCACAGATACGCAGTATTTT.

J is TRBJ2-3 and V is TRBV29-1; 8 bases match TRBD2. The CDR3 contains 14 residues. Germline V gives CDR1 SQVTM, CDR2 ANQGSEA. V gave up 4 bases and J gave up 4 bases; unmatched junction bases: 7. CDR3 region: CSVGRAGVADTQYF. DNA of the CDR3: TGCAGCGTTGGTCGAGCGGGGGTGGCAGATACGCAGTATTTT.

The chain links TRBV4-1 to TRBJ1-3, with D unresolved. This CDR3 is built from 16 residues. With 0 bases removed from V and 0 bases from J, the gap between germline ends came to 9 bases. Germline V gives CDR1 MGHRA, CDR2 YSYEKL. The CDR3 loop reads CASSQEWQFSGNTIYF. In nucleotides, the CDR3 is TGCGCCAGCAGCCAAGAATGGCAGTTCTCTGGAAACACCATATATTTT.

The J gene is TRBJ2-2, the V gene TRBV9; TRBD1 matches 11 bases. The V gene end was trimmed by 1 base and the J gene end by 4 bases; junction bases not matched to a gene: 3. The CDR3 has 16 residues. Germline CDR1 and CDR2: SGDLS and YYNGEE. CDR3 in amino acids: CASSVSGTGGTGELFF. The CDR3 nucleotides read TGTGCCAGCAGCGTATCCGGGACAGGGGGCACCGGGGAGCTGTTTTTT.

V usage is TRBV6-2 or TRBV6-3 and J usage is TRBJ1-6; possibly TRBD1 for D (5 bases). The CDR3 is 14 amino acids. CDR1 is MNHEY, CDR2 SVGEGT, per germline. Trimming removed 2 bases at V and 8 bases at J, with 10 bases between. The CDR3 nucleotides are TGTGCCAGCAGTTACGGAGGGGCGGATTCACCCCTCCACTTT. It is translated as CASSYGGADSPLHF.

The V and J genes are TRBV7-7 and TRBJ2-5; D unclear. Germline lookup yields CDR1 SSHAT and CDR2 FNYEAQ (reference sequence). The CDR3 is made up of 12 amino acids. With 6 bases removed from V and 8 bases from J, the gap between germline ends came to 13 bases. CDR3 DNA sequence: TGTGCCAGCAGTATCTCGGGTGAAACCCAGTACTTC. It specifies CASSISGETQYF. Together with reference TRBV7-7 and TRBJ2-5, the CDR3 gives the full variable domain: GAGVSQSPRYKVTKRGQDVTLRCDPISSHATLYWYQQALGQGPEFLTYFNYEAQPDKSGLPSDRFSAERPEGSISTLTIQRTEQRDSAMYRCASSISGETQYFGPGTRLLVL.

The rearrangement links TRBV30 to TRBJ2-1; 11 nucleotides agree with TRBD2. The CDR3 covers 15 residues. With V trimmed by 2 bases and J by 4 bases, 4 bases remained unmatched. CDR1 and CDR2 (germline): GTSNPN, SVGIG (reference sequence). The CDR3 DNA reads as TGTGCCTGGAGTCCTATAGCGGGGGGGTACAATGAGCAGTTCTTC. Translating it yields CAWSPIAGGYNEQFF.

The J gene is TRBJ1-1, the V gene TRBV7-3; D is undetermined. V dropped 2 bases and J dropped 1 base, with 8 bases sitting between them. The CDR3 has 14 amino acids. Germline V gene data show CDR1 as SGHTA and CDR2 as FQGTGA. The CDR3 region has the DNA TGTGCCAGCAGCTTACAGGCGACGAACACTGAAGCTTTCTTT. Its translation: CASSLQATNTEAFF. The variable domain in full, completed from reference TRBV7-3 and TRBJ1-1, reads GAGVSQTPSNKVTEKGKYVELRCDPISGHTALYWYRQSLGQGPEFLIYFQGTGAADDSGLPNDRFFAVRPEGSVSTLKIQRTERGDSAVYLCASSLQATNTEAFFGQGTRLTVV.

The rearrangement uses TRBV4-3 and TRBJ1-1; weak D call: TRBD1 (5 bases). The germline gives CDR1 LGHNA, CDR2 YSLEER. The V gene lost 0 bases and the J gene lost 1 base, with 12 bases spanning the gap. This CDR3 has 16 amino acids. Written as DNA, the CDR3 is TGCGCCAGCAGCCAAGATCCGACAGAGACGAACACTGAAGCTTTCTTT. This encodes CASSQDPTETNTEAFF.

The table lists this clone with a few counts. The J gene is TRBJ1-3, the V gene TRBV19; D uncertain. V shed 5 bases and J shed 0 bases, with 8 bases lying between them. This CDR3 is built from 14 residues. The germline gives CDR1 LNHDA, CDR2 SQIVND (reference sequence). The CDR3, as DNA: TGTGCCAGTAGTCCGCAGATCTCTGGAAACACCATATATTTT. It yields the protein CASSPQISGNTIYF.

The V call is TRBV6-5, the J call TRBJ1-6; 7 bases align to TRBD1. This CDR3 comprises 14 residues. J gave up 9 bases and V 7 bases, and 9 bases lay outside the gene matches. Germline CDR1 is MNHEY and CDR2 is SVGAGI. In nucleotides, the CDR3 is TGTGCCAGCACCCCCGGGACAGTTAGTTCACCCCTCCACTTT. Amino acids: CASTPGTVSSPLHF.

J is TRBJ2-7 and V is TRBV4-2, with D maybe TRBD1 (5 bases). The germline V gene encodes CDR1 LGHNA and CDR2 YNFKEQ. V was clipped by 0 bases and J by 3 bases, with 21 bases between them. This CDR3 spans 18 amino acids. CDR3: CASSQEVLDSSINYEQYF. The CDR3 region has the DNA TGTGCCAGCAGCCAAGAAGTTTTAGACAGTTCGATTAACTACGAGCAGTACTTC.

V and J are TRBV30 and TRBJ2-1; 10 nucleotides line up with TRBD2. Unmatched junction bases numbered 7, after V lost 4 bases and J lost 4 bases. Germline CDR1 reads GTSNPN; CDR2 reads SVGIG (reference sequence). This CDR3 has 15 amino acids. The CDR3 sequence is CAWNPGLANYNEQFF. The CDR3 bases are TGTGCCTGGAACCCGGGACTAGCGAATTACAATGAGCAGTTCTTC.

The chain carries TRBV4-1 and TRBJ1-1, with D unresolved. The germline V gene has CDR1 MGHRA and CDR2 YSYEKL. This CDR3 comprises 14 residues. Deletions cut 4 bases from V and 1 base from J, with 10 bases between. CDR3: CASSLESSNTEAFF. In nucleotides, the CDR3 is TGCGCCAGCAGCCTAGAGTCGTCGAACACTGAAGCTTTCTTT.

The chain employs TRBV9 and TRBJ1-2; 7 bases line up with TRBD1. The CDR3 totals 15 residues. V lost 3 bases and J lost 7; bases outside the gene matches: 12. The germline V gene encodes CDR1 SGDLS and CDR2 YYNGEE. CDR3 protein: CASSDRGSAGGGYTF. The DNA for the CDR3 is TGTGCCAGCAGCGACCGGGGGTCGGCAGGGGGTGGCTACACCTTC. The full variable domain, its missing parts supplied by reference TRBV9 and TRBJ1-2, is DSGVTQTPKHLITATGQRVTLRCSPRSGDLSVYWYQQSLDQGLQFLIQYYNGEERAKGNILERFSAQQFPDLHSELNLSSLELGDSALYFCASSDRGSAGGGYTFGSGTRLTVV.

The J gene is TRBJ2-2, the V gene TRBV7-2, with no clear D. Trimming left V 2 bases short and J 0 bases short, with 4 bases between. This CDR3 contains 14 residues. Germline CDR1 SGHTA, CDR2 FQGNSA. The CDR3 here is CASSLIANTGELFF. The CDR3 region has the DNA TGTGCCAGCAGCTTAATCGCGAACACCGGGGAGCTGTTTTTT.

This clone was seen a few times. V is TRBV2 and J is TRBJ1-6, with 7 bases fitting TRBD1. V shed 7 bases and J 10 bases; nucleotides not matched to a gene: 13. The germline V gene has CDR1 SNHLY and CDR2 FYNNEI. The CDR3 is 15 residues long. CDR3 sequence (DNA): TGTGCCAGCATTAGGGGGCCTCAACGAACATCACCCCTCCACTTT. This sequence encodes CASIRGPQRTSPLHF.

Here the CDR3 DNA reads TGTGCCAGCAGCGCACAGGGAGATAGCACTGAAGCTTTCTTT. Translation: CASSAQGDSTEAFF. V is TRBV9 and J is TRBJ1-1; a weak D match, TRBD1 (6 bases). Deletions cut 3 bases from V and 4 bases from J, with 13 bases between. The CDR3 runs 14 residues. CDR1 and CDR2 (germline): SGDLS, YYNGEE.

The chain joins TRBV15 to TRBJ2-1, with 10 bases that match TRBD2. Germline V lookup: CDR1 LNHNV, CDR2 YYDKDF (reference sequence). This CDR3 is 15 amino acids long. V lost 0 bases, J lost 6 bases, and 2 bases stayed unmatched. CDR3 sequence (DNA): TGTGCCACCAGCAGAGAACTAGCGGGGAGCAATGAGCAGTTCTTC. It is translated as CATSRELAGSNEQFF. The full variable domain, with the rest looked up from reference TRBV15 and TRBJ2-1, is DAMVIQNPRYQVTQFGKPVTLSCSQTLNHNVMYWYQQKSSQAPKLLFHYYDKDFNNEADTPDNFQSRRPNTSFCFLDIRSPGLGDTAMYLCATSRELAGSNEQFFGPGTRLTVL.

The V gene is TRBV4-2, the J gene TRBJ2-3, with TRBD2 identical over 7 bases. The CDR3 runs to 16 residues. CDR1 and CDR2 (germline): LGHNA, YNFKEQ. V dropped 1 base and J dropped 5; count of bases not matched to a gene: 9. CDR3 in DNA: TGTGCCAGCAGCCAAGGGGAGGCGGGGGTACGAGATACGCAGTATTTT. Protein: CASSQGEAGVRDTQYF.

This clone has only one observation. The CDR3 region is CASSWDRAASGNTIYF. As DNA, the CDR3 is TGCGCCAGCAGCTGGGACAGGGCAGCCTCTGGAAACACCATATATTTT. The chain couples TRBV5-1 to TRBJ1-3; 9 bases fit TRBD1. Trimming removed 3 bases from V and 0 bases from J; junction bases left unmatched: 4. The CDR3 length is 16 residues. Germline loops: CDR1 SGHRS, CDR2 YFSETQ.

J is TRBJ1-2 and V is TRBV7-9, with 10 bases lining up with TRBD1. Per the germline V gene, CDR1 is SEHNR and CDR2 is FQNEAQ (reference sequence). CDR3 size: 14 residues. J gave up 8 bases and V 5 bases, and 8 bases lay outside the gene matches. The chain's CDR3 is CASSLDRGLGGYTF. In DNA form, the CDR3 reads TGTGCCAGCAGCCTAGACAGGGGGCTGGGGGGCTACACCTTC.

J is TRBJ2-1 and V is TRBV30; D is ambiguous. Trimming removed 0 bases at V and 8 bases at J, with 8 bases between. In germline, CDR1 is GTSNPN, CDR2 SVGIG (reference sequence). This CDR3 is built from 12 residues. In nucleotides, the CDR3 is TGTGCCTGGAGTGTGCGCGCGGATGAGCAGTTCTTC. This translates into CAWSVRADEQFF.

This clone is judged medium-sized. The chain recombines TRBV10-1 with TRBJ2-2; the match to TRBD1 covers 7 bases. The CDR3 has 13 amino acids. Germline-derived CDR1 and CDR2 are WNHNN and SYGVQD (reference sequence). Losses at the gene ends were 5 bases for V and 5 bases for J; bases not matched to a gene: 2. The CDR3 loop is CASSRDSTGELFF. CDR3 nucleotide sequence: TGCGCCAGCAGTCGGGACAGTACCGGGGAGCTGTTTTTT.

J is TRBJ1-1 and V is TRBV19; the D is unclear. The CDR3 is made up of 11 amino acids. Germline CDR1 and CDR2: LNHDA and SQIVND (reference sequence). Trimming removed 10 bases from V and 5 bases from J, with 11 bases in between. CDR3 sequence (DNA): TGTGCCACCAGTCCGGGGACTGAAGCTTTCTTT. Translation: CATSPGTEAFF.

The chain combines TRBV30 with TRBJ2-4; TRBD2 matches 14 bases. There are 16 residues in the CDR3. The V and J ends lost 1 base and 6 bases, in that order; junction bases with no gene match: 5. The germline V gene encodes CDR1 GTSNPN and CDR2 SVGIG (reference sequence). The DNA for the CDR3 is TGTGCCTGGAGTGGCCACGGACTAGCGGGGGGAAACATTCAGTACTTC. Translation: CAWSGHGLAGGNIQYF.